This is a list of T cell receptor beta chains from one sample in a study of identical twins. TCRdb re-derived calls from the 5' RACE reads in MiXCR, one entry per CDR3 protein. The sample contains approximately 1.8 million distinct CDR3 sequences, roughly 35% of which appear only once. The sample was cord blood. Receptors were obtained from a newborn girl in good health. Each CDR3 is given with its conserved first and last residue. The size of a clone is reported for some rows only, either as once, few or many, or as a class for expanded clones.

V	J	size	CDR3
TRBV9	TRBJ2-2	.	CASSVGLAGPGELFF
TRBV10-3	TRBJ1-5	few	CAISNFISQGAQPQHF
TRBV4-1	TRBJ2-3	few	CASSQVGLGGTDTQYF
TRBV6-6	TRBJ2-5	many	CASRPTSRETQYF
TRBV20-1	TRBJ1-2	.	CRPDGTNYGYTF
TRBV5-1	TRBJ2-1	.	CASSMTSGGGEQFF
TRBV3-1	TRBJ2-1	.	CASSHPSGRGSYNEQFF
TRBV12-3/TRBV12-4	TRBJ1-5	.	CASSPSRIMGPQHF
TRBV12-3/TRBV12-4	TRBJ2-1	.	CASSPVADNEQFF
TRBV20-1	TRBJ2-3	.	CSASVRGRNTQYF
TRBV6-6	TRBJ1-2	few	CASAEQTNYGYTF
TRBV20-1	TRBJ1-2	.	CSAGAGTGKLLAYGYTF
TRBV25-1	TRBJ1-2	few	CASTARDRDFDGYTF
TRBV12-3/TRBV12-4	TRBJ2-7	many	CASSSAPNYEQYF
TRBV6-5	TRBJ2-7	.	CASSYSPAPLGEQYF